This TCR beta chain was profiled in a study of T cells in Graves' hyperthyroidism and ophthalmopathy. Study details: Upon initial diagnosis and before any treatment, peripheral blood was collected.

The germline V gene has CDR1 MNHNS and CDR2 SASEGT. This CDR3 comprises 16 residues. V was trimmed by 6 bases and J by 3 bases, leaving 18 bases between them. There were TCR beta CDR3 regions amplified from RNA transcripts. HTBI primers were the set used in a first-round RT-PCR of the TCR CDR3. TCRdb redid the calling of the multiplex PCR reads with MiXCR, one entry per CDR3 protein. The table has 380,000 or so distinct CDR3 sequences, approximately 19% seen once. For the diagnoses, clinical symptoms, serum thyroxine and TRAb, thyroid ultrasound and orbital computed tomography were used. The sequencing input was blood. This TCR was recovered from a woman aged 18-30 years with Graves' hyperthyroidism. The rearrangement uses TRBV6-1 and TRBJ2-4, with a weak D call TRBD1 (5 bases). CDR3 bases: TGTGCCAGCAGCCCCAGGTCAGGGTCTGGCAAAAACATTCAGTACTTC. Its translation: CASSPRSGSGKNIQYF.